The next 10 T cell receptor beta chains were all read from a single sample in a study of T cells in Graves' hyperthyroidism and ophthalmopathy. Regions amplified from RNA transcripts were the TCR beta CDR3 regions. A set of HTBI primers served as the primers for a first-round RT-PCR of the TCR CDR3. TCRdb re-analysed the multiplex PCR reads in MiXCR, keeping a single row per CDR3 protein. Here the sample spans hundreds of thousands of distinct CDR3 sequences, 15% to 20% being singletons. The sequenced sample was blood. All receptors derive from a woman in her thirties with Graves' hyperthyroidism.

The CDR3 region has the DNA TGTGCCAGCAGACTACCGGGACAGGGGGCGTTCACTGAAGCTTTCTTT. It specifies CASRLPGQGAFTEAFF. The chain employs TRBV6-1 and TRBJ1-1; TRBD1 matches 12 bases. Germline V gene data show CDR1 as MNHNS and CDR2 as SASEGT. The trim removed 6 bases at V and 4 bases at J, leaving 9 bases unmatched. CDR3 length: 16 residues.

In DNA form, the CDR3 reads TGTGCCACCAGTGATTCGGGGAACCAACGGGAGCAGTACTTC. Translating gives CATSDSGNQREQYF. The chain couples TRBV24-1 to TRBJ2-7; possible D gene TRBD2, 5 bases. The V and J ends lost 2 bases and 7 bases respectively, with 14 bases between them. Germline-derived CDR1 and CDR2 are KGHDR and SFDVKD. This CDR3 contains 14 residues.

The genes are TRBV2 and TRBJ2-7, with 9 nucleotides matching TRBD2. There are 15 residues in the CDR3. The J segment lost 2 bases and the V segment lost 2 bases, leaving 4 bases of the junction unmatched. The germline CDR1 and CDR2 sequences are SNHLY and FYNNEI. This CDR3 is CASSELTSGTYEQYF. CDR3 coding DNA: TGTGCCAGCAGTGAACTGACTAGCGGTACCTACGAGCAGTACTTC.

The chain uses TRBV7-2 and TRBJ2-5, with D tentatively TRBD1 (7 bases). Germline CDR1 reads SGHTA; CDR2 reads FQGNSA. This CDR3 is 15 amino acids long. The V end lost 0 bases, the J end lost 5 bases, and 13 bases lay between the germline ends. CDR3 in amino acids: CASSLAAQGGETQYF. The CDR3 DNA follows: TGTGCCAGCAGCTTAGCGGCTCAGGGGGGCGAGACCCAGTACTTC. Full variable domain (missing parts from reference TRBV7-2 and TRBJ2-5): GAGVSQSPSNKVTEKGKDVELRCDPISGHTALYWYRQSLGQGLEFLIYFQGNSAPDKSGLPSDRFSAERTGGSVSTLTIQRTQQEDSAVYLCASSLAAQGGETQYFGPGTRLLVL.

As concerns this clonotype: A junction end diverges from the germline sequence, so it may reflect a read error. The gene calls are TRBV2 and TRBJ2-2; D remains unclear. Looked up from germline, CDR1 is SNHLY and CDR2 is FYNNEI. This CDR3 region has 13 residues. The CDR3 protein is CASNEMWGGELFF. The CDR3 nucleotides read TGTGCCAGCAATGAAATGTGGGGCGGGGAGCTGTTTTTT.

The sample holds many counts of this clonotype. The chain is built from TRBV29-1 and TRBJ1-1; D remains ambiguous. Germline-derived CDR1 and CDR2 are SQVTM and ANQGSEA. The CDR3 length is 14 residues. V was trimmed by 0 bases and J by 1 base, leaving 9 bases between them. This chain's CDR3 is CSVEEAAANTEAFF. CDR3 nucleotides: TGCAGCGTTGAAGAGGCGGCCGCGAACACTGAAGCTTTCTTT.

This clonotype appeared a few times. The chain joins TRBV13 to TRBJ1-5, with D unclear. The CDR3 covers 16 residues. CDR1 PRHDT and CDR2 FYEKMQ come from the germline V gene (reference sequence). Trimming cost V 0 bases and J 2 bases, with 11 bases left between them. DNA for the CDR3: TGTGCCAGCAGCTTAGGAGTGAGAGCGGGCAATCAGCCCCAGCATTTT. This sequence encodes CASSLGVRAGNQPQHF.

This clonotype has a count of ten or more. V and J are TRBV28 and TRBJ2-7, with 7 bases identical to TRBD2. CDR1 is MDHEN, CDR2 SYDVKM, per germline. The V and J ends lost 6 bases and 0 bases, in that order; junction bases with no gene match: 5. There are 14 residues in the CDR3. Here the CDR3 reads CASRAGENSYEQYF. For the CDR3, the DNA is TGTGCCAGCAGGGCGGGAGAGAACTCCTACGAGCAGTACTTC.

This clonotype was seen repeatedly, ten times or more. The chain combines TRBV12-5 with TRBJ2-1; 9 nucleotides line up with TRBD1. The CDR3 has 18 amino acids. V lost 0 bases and J lost 2; bases outside the gene matches: 8. Germline V gives CDR1 LGHNT, CDR2 FRNRAP. The CDR3 protein is CASGLVLWGQGTYNEQFF. The DNA for the CDR3 is TGTGCTAGTGGTTTGGTACTGTGGGGACAGGGTACCTACAATGAGCAGTTCTTC.

This clonotype appeared many times. CDR3 residues: CASSSPGGLAGAGEQFF. As DNA, the CDR3 is TGTGCCAGCAGTTCACCCGGGGGGTTAGCGGGAGCTGGTGAGCAGTTCTTC. The V gene is TRBV7-9, the J gene TRBJ2-1, with 9 bases identical to TRBD2. J gave up 9 bases and V 6 bases, and 18 bases lay outside the gene matches. The CDR3 contains 17 residues. In germline, CDR1 is SEHNR, CDR2 FQNEAQ (reference sequence).